The clone carrying this T cell receptor (beta chain) was recorded a few times. Its antigen remains unidentified. The data were taken from a study of cytomegalovirus exposure and HLA in healthy donors. At the level of the study: In terms of ancestry, the Caucasian-associated cluster contained around 79% of the approximately 400 genotyped donors.

Broader study findings: Productive status was seen about 87% or about 30% of the time for most TCR beta V segments in an earlier analysis. Roughly uniform depth of sequencing across donors was assumed in presence/absence analyses.

Primers for the PCR totalled 60 Vbeta and 13 Jbeta. Generated by immunoSEQ multiplex PCR, the TCRdb table keeps only in-frame clones and is missing some. The table shows about 120,000 clones, with 77% occurring only once. Donors sampled were nominally healthy, though unrecorded immune exposures were likely. V was shortened by 6 bases and J by 0 bases, with 11 bases between the two germline ends. This CDR3 spans 15 amino acids. Germline CDR1 and CDR2: MNHNY and SVGAGI (reference sequence). This clonotype was obtained from a male donor in good health and CMV-seropositive. The sequenced material came from PBMCs. V is TRBV6-6 and J is TRBJ2-2; the D gene is possibly TRBD2 (5 bases). The CDR3 DNA is TGTGCCAGCAGAACGGGGAGCGCGAACACCGGGGAGCTGTTTTTT. Translation gives CASRTGSANTGELFF.